This TCR beta chain was retrieved from a study of T cell responses to AZD1222 COVID-19 vaccine. Libraries were prepared by immunoSEQ multiplex PCR; TCRdb keeps only in-frame clonotypes and omits some of them. The repertoire includes about 97,000 clones, around 87% of them detected once, and 10% sits in the top ten. Losses at the gene ends were 4 bases for V and 7 bases for J; bases not matched to a gene: 13. The CDR3 runs 16 residues. Germline lookup yields CDR1 SGDLS and CDR2 YYNGEE. The sample consisted of peripheral blood, taken 28 days after the second AZD1222 dose. This TCR was sampled from an adult who received the AZD1222 COVID-19 vaccine. This chain connects TRBV9 to TRBJ2-2; 7 nucleotides line up with TRBD1. CDR3 in DNA: TGTGCCAGCAGCCTAGGAGCCGGGACAGTGAACGGGGAGCTGTTTTTT. The encoded protein is CASSLGAGTVNGELFF. Combining the CDR3 with reference TRBV9 and TRBJ2-2 gives the whole variable domain DSGVTQTPKHLITATGQRVTLRCSPRSGDLSVYWYQQSLDQGLQFLIQYYNGEERAKGNILERFSAQQFPDLHSELNLSSLELGDSALYFCASSLGAGTVNGELFFGEGSRLTVL.